Listed here are 6 T cell receptor beta chains from one sample, sequenced in a study of CD8 T cells in Susac syndrome. Random-hexamer reverse transcription was applied to roughly 0.5 to 1 ug RNA. Via MiXCR, TCRdb re-called the immunoSEQ multiplex PCR reads, giving one row per CDR3 protein. The data hold 110,000 or so distinct CDR3 sequences, with roughly 97% observed a single time. The sequenced sample was CD4+ T cells from PBMCs. The receptors were sampled from a human donor in good health.

This chain links TRBV15 with TRBJ1-1; 8 bases are a match to TRBD1. This CDR3 has 15 amino acids. Trimming cost V 1 base and J 4 bases; bases outside gene matches: 5. Germline CDR1 and CDR2: LNHNV and YYDKDF (reference sequence). The DNA of the CDR3 is TGTGCCACCAGCAGAGGGCTGACAGGGGTCACTGAAGCTTTCTTT. This sequence encodes CATSRGLTGVTEAFF.

The chain carries TRBV19 and TRBJ1-3, with 7 bases matching TRBD1. J lost 2 bases, V lost 3 bases, and 4 bases had no gene match. CDR1 is LNHDA, CDR2 SQIVND, per germline (reference sequence). This CDR3 region has 15 residues. The CDR3 sequence: CASSIIDRAGNTIYF. CDR3 coding DNA: TGTGCCAGTAGTATTATTGACAGGGCTGGAAACACCATATATTTT.

The chain carries TRBV11-1 and TRBJ1-2; a weak D match, TRBD1 (5 bases). This CDR3 contains 14 residues. Per the germline V gene, CDR1 is SGHAT and CDR2 is FQDESV (reference sequence). V lost 3 bases and J 5 bases, leaving 13 bases between the germline ends. This CDR3 reads CASSFEGARYGYTF. The CDR3 DNA is TGTGCCAGCAGCTTTGAAGGGGCGCGTTATGGCTACACCTTC.

The V call is TRBV29-1, the J call TRBJ2-3; 8 bases are shared with TRBD2. V was clipped by 7 bases and J by 0 bases; unmatched bases: 3. In germline, CDR1 is SQVTM, CDR2 ANQGSEA. This CDR3 is 13 amino acids long. As DNA, the CDR3 is TGCAGCGGCTCTAGCGGGAGCACAGATACGCAGTATTTT. It is translated as CSGSSGSTDTQYF.

The chain carries TRBV4-1 and TRBJ2-1, with D tentatively TRBD2 (6 bases). This CDR3 is 14 amino acids long. Germline V lookup: CDR1 MGHRA, CDR2 YSYEKL. Trimming took 5 bases from V and 9 from J, leaving 17 bases between them. Here the CDR3 DNA reads TGCGCCAGCAGCTTCCGGGACTTCTTAAGTGAGCAGTTCTTC. Encoded protein: CASSFRDFLSEQFF.

The chain combines TRBV29-1 with TRBJ1-1, with a tentative D call TRBD1 (5 bases). Germline CDR1 reads SQVTM; CDR2 reads ANQGSEA. V was shortened by 6 bases and J by 1 base, with 18 bases between the two germline ends. The CDR3 is made up of 15 amino acids. The CDR3 region has the DNA TGCAGCGTCGGATCAGGGACGGTAGCGAACACTGAAGCTTTCTTT. Protein product: CSVGSGTVANTEAFF.